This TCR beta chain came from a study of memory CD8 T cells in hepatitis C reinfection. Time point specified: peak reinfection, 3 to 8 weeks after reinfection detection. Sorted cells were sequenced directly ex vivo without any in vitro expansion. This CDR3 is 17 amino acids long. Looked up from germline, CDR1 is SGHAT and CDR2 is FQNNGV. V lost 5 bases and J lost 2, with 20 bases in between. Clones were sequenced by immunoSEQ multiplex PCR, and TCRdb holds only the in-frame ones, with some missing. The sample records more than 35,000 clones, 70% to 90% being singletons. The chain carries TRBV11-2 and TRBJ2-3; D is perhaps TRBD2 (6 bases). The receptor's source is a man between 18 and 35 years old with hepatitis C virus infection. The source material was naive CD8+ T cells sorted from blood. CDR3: CASSPYAGGRLTDTQYF. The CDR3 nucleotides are TGTGCCAGCAGCCCGTACGCTGGAGGGCGGCTCACAGATACGCAGTATTTT.